This T cell receptor beta chain was sequenced during a study of spatial heterogeneity in lung cancer. Background on the study: The count of detected beta-chain sequences consistently exceeded that of alpha-chain sequences.

Many counts were recorded for this clonotype. TCRdb re-called the 5' RACE reads through MiXCR, storing one row per CDR3 protein. The sample lists 8,500 to 14,000 distinct CDR3 sequences, roughly a tenth seen once, with nearly 35% in the top ten. Trimming cost V 6 bases and J 5 bases, with 17 bases left between them. Per germline, CDR1 MDHEN and CDR2 SYDVKM. The CDR3 has 14 amino acids. Time point defined: blood at routine non-recurrence follow-up after resection. The sequence was collected from a female donor with early-stage non-small cell lung cancer. The chain joins TRBV28 to TRBJ2-7; D tentatively fits TRBD1 or TRBD2 (5 bases each). The specimen was PBMCs, collected at follow-up. CDR3 loop: CASRPSGTFNEQYF. The DNA for the CDR3 is TGTGCCAGCAGGCCCTCCGGGACGTTCAACGAGCAGTACTTC.